This T cell receptor (beta chain) was captured by sequencing in a study of control samples from healthy donors and cancer patients. This table comes from immunoSEQ multiplex PCR, and its TCRdb copy is limited to in-frame clones, with some not included. The table lists 120,000 to 150,000 clones, just under 95% of them singletons. Only one count was recorded for this clone. The germline CDR1 and CDR2 sequences are MDHEN and SYDVKM. This CDR3 contains 14 residues. With 6 bases removed from V and 1 base from J, the gap between germline ends came to 12 bases. V and J are TRBV28 and TRBJ2-5; D call uncertain. The receptor comes from a man aged 30 to 39 in good health. The sequencing sample was made of blood. The CDR3 DNA reads as TGTGCCAGCAGCCCGGACGGTCTCCAAGAGACCCAGTACTTC. It is translated as CASSPDGLQETQYF.